This T cell receptor (beta chain) was documented in a study of PD-1 blockade in classical Hodgkin lymphoma. The study's findings and limits: Reports described newly diagnosed patients as having lower baseline TCR diversity than healthy donors. Exclusion applied to patients who initiated nivolumab less than 1 year following ASCT.

Germline CDR1 reads SEHNR; CDR2 reads FQNEAQ (reference sequence). V lost 2 bases and J 1 base, leaving 11 bases between the germline ends. The CDR3 loop spans 15 amino acids. On this clone itself: As yet, its antigen is unknown.

Each patient experienced a relapse that followed autologous stem cell transplantation, and brentuximab vedotin exposure varied. Only in-frame clones appear in the TCRdb table, and some are missing; sequencing was by immunoSEQ multiplex PCR. In the table there are about 86,000 clones, approximately 91% of which are singletons. This clonotype originated in a human donor with classical Hodgkin lymphoma. The specimen was peripheral blood mononuclear cells (PBMCs), collected at baseline. V gene TRBV7-9 combines with J gene TRBJ1-1; D remains unclear. CDR3 in DNA: TGTGCCAGCAGCTTAAGCCGGGCAGGGAACACTGAAGCTTTCTTT. Amino acid sequence: CASSLSRAGNTEAFF.